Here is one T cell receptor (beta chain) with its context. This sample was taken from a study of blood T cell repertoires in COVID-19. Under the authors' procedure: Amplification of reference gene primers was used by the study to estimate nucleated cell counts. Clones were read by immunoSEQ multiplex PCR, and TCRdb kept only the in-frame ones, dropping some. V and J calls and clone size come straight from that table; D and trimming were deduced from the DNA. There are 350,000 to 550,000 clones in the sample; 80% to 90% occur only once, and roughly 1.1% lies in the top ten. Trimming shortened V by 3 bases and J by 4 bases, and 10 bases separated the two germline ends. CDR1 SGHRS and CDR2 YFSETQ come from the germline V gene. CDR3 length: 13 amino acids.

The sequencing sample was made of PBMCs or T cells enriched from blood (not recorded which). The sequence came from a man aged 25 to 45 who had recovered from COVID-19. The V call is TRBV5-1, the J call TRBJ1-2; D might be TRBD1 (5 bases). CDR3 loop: CASSSDNTYGYTF. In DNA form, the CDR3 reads TGCGCCAGCAGCTCGGACAATACCTATGGCTACACCTTC. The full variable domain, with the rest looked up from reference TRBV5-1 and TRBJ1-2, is KAGVTQTPRYLIKTRGQQVTLSCSPISGHRSVSWYQQTPGQGLQFLFEYFSETQRNKGNFPGRFSGRQFSNSRSEMNVSTLELGDSALYLCASSSDNTYGYTFGSGTRLTVV.